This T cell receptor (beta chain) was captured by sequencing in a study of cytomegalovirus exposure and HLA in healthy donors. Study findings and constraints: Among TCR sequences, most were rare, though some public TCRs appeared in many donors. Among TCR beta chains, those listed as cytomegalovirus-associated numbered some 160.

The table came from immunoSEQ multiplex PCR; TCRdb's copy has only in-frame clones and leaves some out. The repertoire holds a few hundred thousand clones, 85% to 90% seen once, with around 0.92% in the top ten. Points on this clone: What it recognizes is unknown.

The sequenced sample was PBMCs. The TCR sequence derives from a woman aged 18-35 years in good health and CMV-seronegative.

The chain's CDR3 is CASSFRGGSGANVLTF. CDR3 bases: TGTGCCAGCAGTTTCCGCGGCGGCTCTGGGGCCAACGTCCTGACTTTC. The J gene is TRBJ2-6, the V gene TRBV6-5; D is ambiguous. The V end lost 4 bases, the J end lost 0 bases, and 10 bases lay between the germline ends. Germline V gives CDR1 MNHEY, CDR2 SVGAGI. The CDR3 loop spans 16 amino acids.